This TCR beta chain was sequenced in a study of CD8 T cells in ankylosing spondylitis. This clonotype showed up just a few times. The target antigen is unknown. TCRdb re-derived calls from the 5' RACE reads in MiXCR, one entry per CDR3 protein. The data show 300,000 to 350,000 distinct CDR3 sequences, around 20% seen once. Study-level findings and limits: Within peripheral blood, clones linked to disease were CD8+ and relatively rare.

Germline CDR1 and CDR2: SGHTA and FQGTGA. Trimming shortened V by 5 bases and J by 6 bases, and 8 bases separated the two germline ends. The CDR3 extends over 13 amino acids. This chain joins TRBV7-3 and TRBJ1-6; D not resolved. Specimen: blood, either unsorted or a sorted T cell fraction (not recorded which). This sequence originates from a female donor with ankylosing spondylitis or in good health (not recorded which). Written as DNA, the CDR3 is TGTGCCAGCAGCCAGAGGGCTAATTCACCCCTCCACTTT. It yields the protein CASSQRANSPLHF.